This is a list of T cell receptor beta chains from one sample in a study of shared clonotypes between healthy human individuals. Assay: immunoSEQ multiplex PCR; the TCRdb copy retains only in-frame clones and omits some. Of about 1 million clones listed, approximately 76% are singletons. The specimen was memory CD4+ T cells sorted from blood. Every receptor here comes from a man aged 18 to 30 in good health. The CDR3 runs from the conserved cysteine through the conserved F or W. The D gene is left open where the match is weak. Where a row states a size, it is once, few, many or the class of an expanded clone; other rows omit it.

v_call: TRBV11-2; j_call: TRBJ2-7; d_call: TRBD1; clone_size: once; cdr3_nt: TGTGCCAGCAGCTTGGCAGGGGGCAACTACGAGCAGTACTTC; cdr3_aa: CASSLAGGNYEQYF
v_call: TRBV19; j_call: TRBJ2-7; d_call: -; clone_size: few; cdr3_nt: TGTGCCAGTAGTCCCCAGGGGATCGCCTACGAGCAGTACTTC; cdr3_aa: CASSPQGIAYEQYF
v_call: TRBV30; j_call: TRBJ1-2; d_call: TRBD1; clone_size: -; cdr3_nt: TGTGCCTGGGTTGACAGGGGAATACGCTATGGCTACACCTTC; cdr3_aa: CAWVDRGIRYGYTF
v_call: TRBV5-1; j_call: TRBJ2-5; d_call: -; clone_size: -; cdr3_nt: TGCGCCAGCAGCTTGGCCTCGCACCAAGAGACCCAGTACTTC; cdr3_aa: CASSLASHQETQYF
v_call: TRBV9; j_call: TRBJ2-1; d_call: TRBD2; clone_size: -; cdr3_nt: TGTGCCAGCAGCCCCCGGGGGGATTCTGGGGGGTACGAGCAGTTCTTC; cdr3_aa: CASSPRGDSGGYEQFF
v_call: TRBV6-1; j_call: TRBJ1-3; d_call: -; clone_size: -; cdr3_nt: TGTGCCAACCGGGGAGACTCTGGAAACACCATATATTTT; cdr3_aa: CANRGDSGNTIYF
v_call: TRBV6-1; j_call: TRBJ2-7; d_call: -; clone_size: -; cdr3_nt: TGTGCCAGCAGTGAACTGACCCCTTCCTACGAGCAGTACTTC; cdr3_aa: CASSELTPSYEQYF
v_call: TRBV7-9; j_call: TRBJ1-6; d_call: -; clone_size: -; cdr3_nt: TGTGCCAGCAGCTTAGTAGCCCCCCCATCTTCACCCCTCCACTTT; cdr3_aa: CASSLVAPPSSPLHF
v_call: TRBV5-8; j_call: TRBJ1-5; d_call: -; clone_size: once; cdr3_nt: TGTGCCAGCAGCCTACAGGGCAATCAGCCCCAGCATTTT; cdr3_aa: CASSLQGNQPQHF
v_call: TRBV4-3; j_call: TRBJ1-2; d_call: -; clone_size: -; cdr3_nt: TGCGCCAGCAGCCAAGAGGCAGACAGGCAAGACTATGGCTACACCTTC; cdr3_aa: CASSQEADRQDYGYTF
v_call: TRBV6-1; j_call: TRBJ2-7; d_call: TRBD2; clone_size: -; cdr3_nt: TGTGCCAGCAGTGACAGAGGGAGGGATAGACGCAACGAGCAGTACTTC; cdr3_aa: CASSDRGRDRRNEQYF
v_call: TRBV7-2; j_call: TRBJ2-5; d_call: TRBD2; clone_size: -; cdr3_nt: TGTGCCAGCAGCATCGGGACTAGCGGGGGGGCCCCCCAAGAGACCCAGTACTTC; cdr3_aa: CASSIGTSGGAPQETQYF
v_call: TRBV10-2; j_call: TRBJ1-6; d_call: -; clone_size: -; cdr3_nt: TGCGCCAGCAGTGGCCGGGGTCATAATTCACCCCTCCACTTT; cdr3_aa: CASSGRGHNSPLHF
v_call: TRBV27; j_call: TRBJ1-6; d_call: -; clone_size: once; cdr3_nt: TGTGCCACCCTCCCCGCGACCGAACATAATTCACCCCTCCACTTT; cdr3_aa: CATLPATEHNSPLHF
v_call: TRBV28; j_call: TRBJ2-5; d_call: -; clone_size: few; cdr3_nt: TGTGCCAGCAGCCCCCCTTCGTACCAAGAGACCCAGTACTTC; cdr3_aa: CASSPPSYQETQYF
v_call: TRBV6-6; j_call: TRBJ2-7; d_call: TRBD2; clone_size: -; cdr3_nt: TGTGCCAGCAGTAAAAGGACTAGCGGGATCTCCTACGAGCAGTACTTC; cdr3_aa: CASSKRTSGISYEQYF
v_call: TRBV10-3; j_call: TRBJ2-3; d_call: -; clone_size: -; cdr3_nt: TGTGCCATCAGCCTCCTGACTAGCACAGATACGCAGTATTTT; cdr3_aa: CAISLLTSTDTQYF
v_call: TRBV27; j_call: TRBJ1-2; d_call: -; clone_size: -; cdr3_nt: TGTGCCAGCAGCCAGATAGGAGGGCTCTATGGCTACACCTTC; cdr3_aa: CASSQIGGLYGYTF
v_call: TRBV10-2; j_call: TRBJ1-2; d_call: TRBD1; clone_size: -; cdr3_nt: TGCGCCTGCGGAAGGGACAGGGAGAACTATGGCTACACCTTC; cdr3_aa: CACGRDRENYGYTF
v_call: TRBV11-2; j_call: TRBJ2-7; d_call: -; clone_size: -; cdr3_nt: TGTGCCAGCAGCCGCGCCTACGAGCAGTACTTC; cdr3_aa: CASSRAYEQYF
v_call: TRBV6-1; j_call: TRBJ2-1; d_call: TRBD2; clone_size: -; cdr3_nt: TGTGCCAGCAGTGGCGGGGGGGTTTTAAGTGAGCAGTTCTTC; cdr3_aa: CASSGGGVLSEQFF
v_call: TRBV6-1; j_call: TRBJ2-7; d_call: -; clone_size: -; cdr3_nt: TGTGCCAGCAGTGAAACGTGGATAGCCCCCTACGAGCAGTACTTC; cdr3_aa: CASSETWIAPYEQYF
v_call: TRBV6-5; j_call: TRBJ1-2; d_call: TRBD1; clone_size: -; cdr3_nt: TGTGCCAGCAGTTACTCCGTGACAGGGGGGTATGGCTACACCTTC; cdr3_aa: CASSYSVTGGYGYTF
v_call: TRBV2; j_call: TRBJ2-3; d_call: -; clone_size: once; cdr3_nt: TGTGCCAGCGTTAGACGGAGCACAGATACGCAGTATTTT; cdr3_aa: CASVRRSTDTQYF